The sequence of this T cell receptor beta chain was determined in a study of early T cells in non-severe SARS-CoV-2 infection. Points from the study as a whole: VDJdb-based matching was biased toward anti-spike CD8 responses and missed private and CD4 specificities.

This clonotype was recorded a few times. What it recognizes is unknown. Tagging with unique molecular identifiers was applied to individual cDNA molecules. From the 5' RACE reads, TCRdb called clonotypes with MiXCR, one entry per CDR3 protein. The profile covers 50,000 to 60,000 distinct CDR3 sequences, with 5.5% to 8.5% appearing a single time and roughly 6% taken by the ten largest. The ends were cut back, 1 base at V and 0 bases at J, with 7 bases in the middle. This CDR3 comprises 14 residues. Germline-derived CDR1 and CDR2 are SGHVS and FQNEAQ. This receptor was obtained from an adult who was a healthcare worker with PCR-confirmed SARS-CoV-2 infection or an uninfected control (not recorded which). The chain uses TRBV7-8 and TRBJ2-7; no clear D gene. The sample was whole blood, taken at baseline. The CDR3 sequence is CASSLEYASYEQYF. The CDR3 coding sequence is TGTGCCAGCAGCTTAGAGTACGCCTCCTACGAGCAGTACTTC.